This T cell receptor (beta chain) appears in the sequencing data of a study of blood T cell repertoires in COVID-19 (dated by TCRdb to 2018 to 2020). Some background on the complete study: The collaborator samples originated in the United States, Italy and Spain and spanned the acute and convalescent phases of COVID-19. The repertoires were released in a freely available public database meant as a resource for research on the immune response to SARS-CoV-2. Where available, HLA class I and class II types were obtained from metadata supplied by the sample provider rather than from assay-based typing. Subjects who had been exposed to COVID-19, were actively infected with it, or had recovered from it provided the deeply sampled blood TCRbeta repertoires that made up the dataset. Samples came from the ongoing ImmuneRACE study (first 160 participants) plus 1,254 subjects from 6 global collaborators. Nearly every sample came with metadata listing a de-identified subject ID, COVID-19 status, age in years and sex. The prospective study material was composed of cDNA or gDNA derived from T cells, B-cell-depleted T cells, or PBMCs. Broad study findings and their caveats: How much clinical and demographic metadata was included differed by source and by participant, and the metadata was provided uncurated.

Whole blood was collected in K2EDTA tubes by collaborating institutions according to the institutions' own protocols. For TCRbeta analysis, collaborators shipped samples as frozen whole blood, isolated PBMCs, or DNA extracted from either of those sample types. From the germline V gene, CDR1 is KGHSH and CDR2 is LQKENI. Including the terminal cysteine and phenylalanine, the CDR3 comprises 15 residues. Solely the CDR3 DNA is kept, with 45 bases framed from the first base. Trimming removed 0 bases from V and 2 bases from J; the gene matches leave 4 bases unexplained. The immunoSEQ Assay, a bias-controlled multiplex PCR, was used to amplify TCRbeta CDR3 regions from genomic DNA. The original pipeline was this. Within the assay, amplification of reference gene primers was used to estimate how many nucleated cells each sample contained. Sequence reads were collapsed and filtered to measure the absolute abundance of every unique TCRbeta CDR3 rearrangement. For each sample, productive Simpson clonality was calculated as the square root of Simpson's diversity index over productive rearrangements. In TCRdb, the immuneACCESS table is reduced to in-frame sequences with V and J assigned. These tables do not hold every clone; where another copy was compared, an unresolved V gene accounts for under half, and the others remain unexplained. For V, J and clone size, that table is used; D and trimming come from the DNA. A total of 40,000 to 50,000 clones appear in this sample, around 82% of them only once. The ten largest make up 39% of the sample.

Turning to this clone: Its cognate antigen has yet to be identified. There are no base qualities to consult, and no much larger clone falls within one base.

The sequence came from a man in his forties or fifties with active or convalescent COVID-19. Source material: peripheral blood. The chain joins TRBV18 to TRBJ2-7; TRBD1 matches 7 bases in the middle. The nucleotides read TGTGCCAGCTCACCACCGTCGGGACAGACCTACGAGCAGTACTTC. Its product reads: CASSPPSGQTYEQYF. Supplemented by the reference TRBV18 and TRBJ2-7 proteins around the CDR3, the complete variable domain is NAGVMQNPRHLVRRRGQEARLRCSPMKGHSHVYWYRQLPEEGLKFMVYLQKENIIDESGMPKERFSAEFPKEGPSILRIQQVVRGDSAAYFCASSPPSGQTYEQYFGPGTRLTVT.